This is a list of T cell receptor beta chains from one sample in a study of blood T cells in healthy people across ages. TCRdb reanalysed the 5' RACE reads using MiXCR and keeps one entry per CDR3 protein. This table holds about 730,000 distinct CDR3 sequences, approximately 43% found once. Sequenced sample: blood. Every receptor here comes from a woman aged 60-70 years in good health. The CDR3 runs from the conserved cysteine through the conserved F or W. The D gene is left open where the match is weak. Size tells how often a clone was seen (once, few, many) or the class of an expanded clone, and some rows leave it out.

V	size	J	D	DNA	CDR3
TRBV2	.	TRBJ2-1	.	TGTGCCAGCAGTGAACGGCATGAGCAGTTCTTC	CASSERHEQFF
TRBV20-1	many	TRBJ2-5	.	TGCAGTTGCCTAGGACCCTCGGGTAGTGAGACCCAGTACTTC	CSCLGPSGSETQYF
TRBV12-3/TRBV12-4	.	TRBJ2-1	TRBD1	TGTGCCAGCAATCAGGGGGCAGAGACCCAGTTCTTC	CASNQGAETQFF
TRBV12-3/TRBV12-4	.	TRBJ2-2	.	TGTGCCAGCAGTTTGGGGGCCCGGTCCGGGGAGCTGTTTTTT	CASSLGARSGELFF
TRBV7-2	.	TRBJ1-2	.	TGTGCCAGCAGCTTAGACAGGGTTGGTGGCTACACCTTC	CASSLDRVGGYTF
TRBV12-3/TRBV12-4	.	TRBJ1-2	TRBD1	TGTGCCAGCAGATTCGACAGGGAGTACGGCTACACCTTC	CASRFDREYGYTF
TRBV3-1	.	TRBJ2-1	TRBD1	TGTGCCAGCAGGAGAGGGGGCGCCTATGACAAGGAGCAGTTCTTC	CASRRGGAYDKEQFF
TRBV20-1	.	TRBJ1-5	.	TGCAGTGCTAGAGTTACAGCCCAGATAGAATATCAGCCCCAGCATTTT	CSARVTAQIEYQPQHF
TRBV5-1	.	TRBJ2-3	.	TGCGCCAGCAGCTTGGCGGAGCCTAGCACAGATACGCAGTATTTT	CASSLAEPSTDTQYF
TRBV6-5	few	TRBJ2-1	TRBD1	TGTGCCAGCAGAGGGACAGGGTCTAATGAGCAGTTCTTC	CASRGTGSNEQFF
TRBV27	.	TRBJ1-5	.	TGTGCCAGCAGTTTAGGAGGGAAACCCAATCAGCCCCAGCATTTT	CASSLGGKPNQPQHF
TRBV29-1	many	TRBJ2-5	.	TGCAGCGTTGAAAAGCCCAGGGTCACCCAAGAGACCCAGTACTTC	CSVEKPRVTQETQYF
TRBV12-3/TRBV12-4	many	TRBJ2-5	.	TGTGCCAGCAGTTTTTCCGGACAGCAAGAGACCCAGTACTTC	CASSFSGQQETQYF
TRBV7-8	few	TRBJ2-5	.	TGTGCCAGCAGCTTAGTTGTAGCCCAAGAGACCCAGTACTTC	CASSLVVAQETQYF
TRBV13	many	TRBJ1-2	.	TGTGCCAGCAGCACGACGGGACCCAGGGGCTACACCTTC	CASSTTGPRGYTF
TRBV20-1	.	TRBJ1-5	.	TGCAGTGCTAGACCGGGTGCCGACAATCAGCCCCAGCATTTT	CSARPGADNQPQHF
TRBV7-2	few	TRBJ2-1	.	TGTGCCAGCAGCTCCCACACCGTCAATGAGCAGTTCTTC	CASSSHTVNEQFF
TRBV7-8	.	TRBJ2-7	TRBD2	TGTGCCAGCAGCGCCTCAGGGAGCGGGATCCTCTACGAGCAGTACTTC	CASSASGSGILYEQYF
TRBV20-1	.	TRBJ2-3	TRBD1	TGCAGTGCTCGGGACAGTCTCACAGATACGCAGTATTTT	CSARDSLTDTQYF
TRBV5-8	.	TRBJ2-7	.	TGTGCCAGCAGCTTTTTGGGCTCCGGCGAGCAGTACTTC	CASSFLGSGEQYF
TRBV6-5	.	TRBJ2-1	.	TGTGCCAGCAGTGACTCGATGGGAGGTGAGCAGTTCTTC	CASSDSMGGEQFF
TRBV6-2/TRBV6-3	once	TRBJ2-6	.	TGTGCCAGCAGTTACTCTCCCCTCTCTGGGGCCAACGTCCTGACTTTC	CASSYSPLSGANVLTF
TRBV7-2	many	TRBJ1-2	TRBD1	TGTGCCAGCAGCCCCGCCCAGGGGGATGGCTACACCTTC	CASSPAQGDGYTF
TRBV25-1	few	TRBJ1-4	.	TGTGCCAGCAGTGACGGGGGACGTGAAAAACTGTTTTTT	CASSDGGREKLFF
TRBV3-1	few	TRBJ2-1	TRBD1	TGTGCCAGCAGCCCATCTCAGGGGGCTAGTGAGCAGTTCTTC	CASSPSQGASEQFF
TRBV5-6	.	TRBJ1-2	.	TGTGCCGGCAGCTTACAGCGGAATGGCTACACCTTC	CAGSLQRNGYTF
TRBV4-3	.	TRBJ2-3	TRBD2	TGCGCCAGCAGCCAAGCACCCTCAACTAGCGGTAGCACAGATACGCAGTATTTT	CASSQAPSTSGSTDTQYF